The 10 T cell receptor beta chains below all came from one sample that was sequenced in a study of beta chain features in type 1 diabetes listed by TCRdb under 2018. These receptors' targets are unknown. What the study reported, not specific to this receptor: A moderate but significant shortening of TCRB CDR3 length was observed in type 1 diabetes patients in all four CD4+ subsets.

Library preparation was by the immunoSEQ multiplex PCR assay. All of the isolated RNA was reverse transcribed with the High Capacity cDNA Reverse Transcription Kit, so expressed TCRB transcripts were sequenced. In its TCRdb copy, this immuneACCESS table keeps in-frame sequences only and misses some clones. Where compared with another copy, unresolved V genes explain less than half of these, and the others have no known cause. Across this sample there are 250,000 or so clones, with roughly 14% seen only once. Approximately 0.018% of the sample belongs to the ten largest clones. The material sequenced was naive CD4+ T cells from blood. This sample's cell subset or site label indicates: true naive CD4+ T cells. The source of these receptors is a man aged 25-45 years with type 1 diabetes.

The CDR3 sequence is CASSEYARDSHSPLHF. The CDR3 DNA is TGTGCCAGCAGTGAATACGCGAGGGACAGCCATTCACCCCTCCACTTT. This chain links TRBV6-1 with TRBJ1-6; 7 nucleotides align to TRBD1. Trimming removed 2 bases from V and 8 bases from J; junction bases left unmatched: 9. Per germline, CDR1 MNHNS and CDR2 SASEGT. The CDR3 consists of 16 residues.

In this sample, this clone turned up a few times. The rearrangement joins TRBV5-1 to TRBJ2-7; 16 nucleotides align to TRBD2. Germline assignment: CDR1 SGHRS and CDR2 YFSETQ. The V and J ends lost 4 bases and 4 bases, in that order; junction bases with no gene match: 5. The CDR3 contains 16 residues. The CDR3 DNA reads as TGCGCCAGCAGCCTCGGGACTAGCGGGAGGGTTTACGAGCAGTACTTC. The encoded protein is CASSLGTSGRVYEQYF. The variable domain in full, with the rest retrieved from reference TRBV5-1 and TRBJ2-7, is KAGVTQTPRYLIKTRGQQVTLSCSPISGHRSVSWYQQTPGQGLQFLFEYFSETQRNKGNFPGRFSGRQFSNSRSEMNVSTLELGDSALYLCASSLGTSGRVYEQYFGPGTRLTVT.

V is TRBV7-9 and J is TRBJ2-7; 7 bases agree with TRBD2. Germline V gene lookup returns CDR1 SEHNR and CDR2 FQNEAQ (reference sequence). This CDR3 region has 14 residues. J lost 4 bases, V lost 1 base, and 4 bases had no gene match. CDR3 loop: CASSLDTGGYEQYF. CDR3 in DNA: TGTGCCAGCAGCTTAGATACCGGGGGGTACGAGCAGTACTTC.

J is TRBJ2-5 and V is TRBV29-1, with D hard to call. The J call could be wrong; TRBJ2-7 is a better fit for the DNA end. The CDR3 consists of 11 residues. The V gene's germline CDR1 is SQVTM and CDR2 ANQGSEA. The CDR3, as DNA: TGCAGCGTTGCAGAATCCCACGAGCAGTACTTC. It translates to CSVAESHEQYF.

This clone was seen more than once but under ten times. The chain has TRBV7-9 and TRBJ2-7, with 7 bases that match TRBD1. The germline V gene encodes CDR1 SEHNR and CDR2 FQNEAQ (reference sequence). Losses at the gene ends were 1 base for V and 2 bases for J; bases not matched to a gene: 8. The CDR3 loop spans 16 amino acids. CDR3 amino acids: CASSLGDRAHPYEQYF. The CDR3 nucleotides are TGTGCCAGCAGCTTAGGAGACAGGGCGCATCCCTACGAGCAGTACTTC.

This chain connects TRBV6-5 to TRBJ2-7; the match to TRBD1 covers 8 bases. The CDR3 runs 14 residues. The ends lost 2 bases at V and 1 base at J; junction bases unmatched: 1. The germline V gene has CDR1 MNHEY and CDR2 SVGAGI. The CDR3 is CASSYRTGSYEQYF. CDR3 DNA sequence: TGTGCCAGCAGTTACCGGACAGGGTCCTACGAGCAGTACTTC.

The CDR3 loop reads CASSIAAGTQHF. Here the CDR3 DNA reads TGTGCCAGTAGTATAGCGGCAGGGACCCAGCATTTT. V gene TRBV19 combines with J gene TRBJ1-5; weak D call: TRBD1 (5 bases). Germline V gene lookup returns CDR1 LNHDA and CDR2 SQIVND (reference sequence). This CDR3 comprises 12 residues. Trimming shortened V by 1 base and J by 11 bases, and 9 bases separated the two germline ends.

The chain couples TRBV5-1 to TRBJ1-2; 7 bases are a match to TRBD1. The CDR3 is made up of 14 amino acids. The V and J ends lost 3 bases and 6 bases, in that order; junction bases with no gene match: 8. Germline CDR1 and CDR2: SGHRS and YFSETQ. CDR3 DNA sequence: TGCGCCAGCAGCTACCGGGAGGGGGCAGATGGCTACACCTTC. It specifies CASSYREGADGYTF.

This chain links TRBV30 with TRBJ2-1, with D unresolved. The length of the CDR3 is 11 residues. Deletions cut 4 bases from V and 6 bases from J, with 7 bases between. Germline CDR1 and CDR2: GTSNPN and SVGIG (reference sequence). CDR3 amino acids: CAWTSSNEQFF. The CDR3 region has the DNA TGTGCCTGGACCTCTAGCAATGAGCAGTTCTTC.

This clone showed up just a few times. This chain links TRBV18 with TRBJ1-1, with D maybe TRBD1 (6 bases). Germline loops: CDR1 KGHSH, CDR2 LQKENI. The CDR3 is 14 residues long. Between the trimmed V and J ends, which lost 3 bases and 3 bases, there was a span of 11 bases. Here the CDR3 reads CASSPQGTDTEAFF. The CDR3, as DNA: TGTGCCAGCTCACCCCAGGGGACGGACACTGAAGCTTTCTTT.